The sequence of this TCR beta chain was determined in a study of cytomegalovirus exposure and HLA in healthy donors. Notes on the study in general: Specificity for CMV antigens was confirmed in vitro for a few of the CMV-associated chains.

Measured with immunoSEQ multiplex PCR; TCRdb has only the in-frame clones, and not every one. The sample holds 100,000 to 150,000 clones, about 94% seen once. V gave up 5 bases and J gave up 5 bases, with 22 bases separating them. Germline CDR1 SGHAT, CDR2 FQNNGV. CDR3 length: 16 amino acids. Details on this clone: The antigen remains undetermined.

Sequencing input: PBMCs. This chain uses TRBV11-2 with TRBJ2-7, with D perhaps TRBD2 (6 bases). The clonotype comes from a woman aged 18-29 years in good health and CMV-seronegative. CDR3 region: CASSAGLSPSVNEQYF. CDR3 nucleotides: TGTGCCAGCAGCGCGGGACTTTCACCCAGCGTTAACGAGCAGTACTTC.